This T cell receptor (beta chain) was retrieved from a study of T-cell memory formation after mild COVID-19. A few counts support this clonotype. TCRdb fed the 5' RACE reads into MiXCR, producing one record per CDR3 protein. The data contain fewer than 450,000 distinct CDR3 sequences, around 20% of them singletons. Trimming pared 2 bases from V and 0 bases from J, leaving 16 bases between. The CDR3 has 17 amino acids. Germline CDR1 MDHEN, CDR2 SYDVKM. The sequenced sample consisted of PBMCs or a T cell subset sorted from them (not recorded which). This sequence joins TRBV28 and TRBJ1-1; weak D call: TRBD1 (6 bases). The clonotype originates from an adult woman who had mild COVID-19 (a few samples of this study predate the infection). Cell type and time point are not known. In nucleotides, the CDR3 is TGTGCCAGCAGTTTAATCGGGGGGGCCTTCATGAACACTGAAGCTTTCTTT. Protein: CASSLIGGAFMNTEAFF. The full variable domain, completed using reference TRBV28 and TRBJ1-1, is DVKVTQSSRYLVKRTGEKVFLECVQDMDHENMFWYRQDPGLGLRLIYFSYDVKMKEKGDIPEGYSVSREKKERFSLILESASTNQTSMYLCASSLIGGAFMNTEAFFGQGTRLTVV.